The present T cell receptor beta chain was sequenced within a study of T and B cells in COVID-19 patients. Across the whole study: Of 20 active-infection patients, about a dozen were critically ill with mechanical ventilation or extracorporeal membrane oxygenation.

Multiplex PCR with BIOMED2 TRB-A/B primer pools amplified TRB rearrangements. TCRdb re-derived calls from the multiplex PCR reads in MiXCR, one entry per CDR3 protein. The data show about 11,000 distinct CDR3 sequences, roughly 31% seen once. Study-level points and caveats: Clonality of TRB repertoires was high in active COVID-19; recovery brought above-healthy diversity and richness.

This clonotype was detected only a few times. Its cognate antigen is unknown. Trimming took 8 bases from V and 2 from J; bases not matched to a gene: 6. This CDR3 comprises 14 residues. Each TRB amplification used about 220-500 ng of genomic DNA from blood. The source of this sequence is a human donor with active COVID-19. The V gene is TRBV12-3 or TRBV12-4, the J gene TRBJ2-3, with 8 bases fitting TRBD1. Sequences were obtained from blood. The CDR3 sequence: CASDLQGVTDTQYF. CDR3 DNA: TGTGCCAGCGATCTACAGGGGGTCACAGATACGCAGTATTTT.